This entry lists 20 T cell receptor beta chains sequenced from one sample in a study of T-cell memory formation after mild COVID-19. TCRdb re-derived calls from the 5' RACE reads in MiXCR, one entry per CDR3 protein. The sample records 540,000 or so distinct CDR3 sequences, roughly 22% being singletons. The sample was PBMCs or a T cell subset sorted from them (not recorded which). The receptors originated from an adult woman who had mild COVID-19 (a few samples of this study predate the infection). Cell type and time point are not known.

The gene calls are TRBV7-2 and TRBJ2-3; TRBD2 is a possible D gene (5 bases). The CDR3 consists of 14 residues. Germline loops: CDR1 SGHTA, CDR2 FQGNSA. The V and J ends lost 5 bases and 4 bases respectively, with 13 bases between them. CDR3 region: CASSRRLAPDTQYF. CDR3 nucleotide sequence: TGTGCCAGCAGCCGACGTCTAGCCCCAGATACGCAGTATTTT. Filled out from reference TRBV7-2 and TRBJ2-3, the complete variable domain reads GAGVSQSPSNKVTEKGKDVELRCDPISGHTALYWYRQSLGQGLEFLIYFQGNSAPDKSGLPSDRFSAERTGGSVSTLTIQRTQQEDSAVYLCASSRRLAPDTQYFGPGTRLTVL.

CDR3 sequence: CASSLSFRGVKLDTQYF. Written as DNA, the CDR3 is TGCGCCAGCAGCTTGTCTTTCAGGGGTGTGAAGTTGGATACGCAGTATTTT. The V and J genes are TRBV5-1 and TRBJ2-3; D may be TRBD1 (6 bases). The germline gives CDR1 SGHRS, CDR2 YFSETQ. The length of the CDR3 is 17 residues. Trimming left V 1 base short and J 6 bases short, with 21 bases between.

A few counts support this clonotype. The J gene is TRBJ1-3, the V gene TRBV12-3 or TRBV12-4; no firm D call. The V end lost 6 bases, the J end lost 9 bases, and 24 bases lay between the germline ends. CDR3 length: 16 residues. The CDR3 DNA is TGTGCCAGCAGCCCTCCAGTGGGAACCGGACGCGGCACCATATATTTT. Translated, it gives CASSPPVGTGRGTIYF.

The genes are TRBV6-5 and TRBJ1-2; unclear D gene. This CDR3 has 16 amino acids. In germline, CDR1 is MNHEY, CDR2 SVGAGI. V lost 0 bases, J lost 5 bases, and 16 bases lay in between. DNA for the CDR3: TGTGCCAGCAGTTACTCGACACGGGAGGGAATATATGGCTACACCTTC. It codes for CASSYSTREGIYGYTF.

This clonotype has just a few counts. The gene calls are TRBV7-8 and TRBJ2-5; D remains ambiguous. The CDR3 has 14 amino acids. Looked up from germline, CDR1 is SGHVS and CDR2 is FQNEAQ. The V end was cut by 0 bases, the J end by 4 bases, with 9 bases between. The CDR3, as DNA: TGTGCCAGCAGCTTAGCTCGCCTGCCAGAGACCCAGTACTTC. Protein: CASSLARLPETQYF.

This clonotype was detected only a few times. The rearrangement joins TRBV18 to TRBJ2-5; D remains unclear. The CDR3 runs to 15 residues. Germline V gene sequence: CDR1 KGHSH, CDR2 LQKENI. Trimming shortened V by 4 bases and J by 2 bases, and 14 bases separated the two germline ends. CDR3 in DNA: TGTGCCAGCTCACGTATAACCTCCGATCAAGAGACCCAGTACTTC. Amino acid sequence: CASSRITSDQETQYF.

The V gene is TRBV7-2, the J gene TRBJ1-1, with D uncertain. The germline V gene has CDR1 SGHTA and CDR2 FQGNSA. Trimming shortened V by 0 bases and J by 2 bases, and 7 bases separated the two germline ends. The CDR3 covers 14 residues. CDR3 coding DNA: TGTGCCAGCAGCTTAGCGTGGAAAAACACTGAAGCTTTCTTT. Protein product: CASSLAWKNTEAFF.

The CDR3 region is CATSSGRLDEQYF. CDR3 coding DNA: TGTGCCACTTCTAGCGGGAGACTCGACGAGCAGTACTTC. The genes are TRBV24-1 and TRBJ2-7, with 10 positions matching TRBD2. This CDR3 comprises 13 residues. With V trimmed by 10 bases and J by 5 bases, 7 bases remained unmatched. CDR1 and CDR2 from the germline V gene are KGHDR and SFDVKD.

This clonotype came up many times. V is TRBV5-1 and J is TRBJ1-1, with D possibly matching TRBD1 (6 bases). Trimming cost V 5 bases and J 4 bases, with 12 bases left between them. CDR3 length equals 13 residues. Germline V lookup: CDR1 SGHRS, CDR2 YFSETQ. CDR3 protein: CASRLQGSTEAFF. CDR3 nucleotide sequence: TGCGCCAGCAGGCTACAGGGATCCACTGAAGCTTTCTTT.

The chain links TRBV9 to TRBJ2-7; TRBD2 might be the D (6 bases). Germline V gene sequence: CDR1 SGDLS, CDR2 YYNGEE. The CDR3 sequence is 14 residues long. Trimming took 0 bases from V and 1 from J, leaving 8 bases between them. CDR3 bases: TGTGCCAGCAGCGTAGGGGGGGAATCCTACGAGCAGTACTTC. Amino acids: CASSVGGESYEQYF.

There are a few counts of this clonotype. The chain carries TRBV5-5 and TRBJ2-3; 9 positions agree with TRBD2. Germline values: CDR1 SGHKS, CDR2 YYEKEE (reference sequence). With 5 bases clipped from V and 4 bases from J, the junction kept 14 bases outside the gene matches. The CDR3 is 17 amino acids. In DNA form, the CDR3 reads TGTGCCAGCAGTTCCCAGGCCGCTAGCGGGGTTGCAGATACGCAGTATTTT. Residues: CASSSQAASGVADTQYF.

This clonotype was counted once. As DNA, the CDR3 is TGTGCCAGCAGCTTGCCCCTAGCGGGGGGGCTCGATGAGCAGTTCTTC. Translating it yields CASSLPLAGGLDEQFF. The chain links TRBV7-2 to TRBJ2-1; 12 bases fit TRBD2. The CDR3 runs to 16 residues. Germline lookup yields CDR1 SGHTA and CDR2 FQGNSA. J lost 8 bases, V lost 3 bases, and 8 bases had no gene match.

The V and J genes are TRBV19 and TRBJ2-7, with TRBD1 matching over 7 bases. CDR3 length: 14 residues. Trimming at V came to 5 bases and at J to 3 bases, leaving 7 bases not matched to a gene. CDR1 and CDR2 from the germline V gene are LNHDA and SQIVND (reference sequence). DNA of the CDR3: TGTGCCAGTAGTGCCGACAGGGACCGCTACGAGCAGTACTTC. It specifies CASSADRDRYEQYF.

CDR3 DNA: TGTGCCATCAGTGAGTCCATGAGGGGGAACACTGAAGCTTTCTTT. Translating it yields CAISESMRGNTEAFF. The genes are TRBV10-3 and TRBJ1-1; perhaps TRBD1 as D (5 bases). The germline gives CDR1 ENHRY, CDR2 SYGVKD. Trimming removed 0 bases at V and 1 base at J, with 9 bases between. CDR3 size: 15 residues.

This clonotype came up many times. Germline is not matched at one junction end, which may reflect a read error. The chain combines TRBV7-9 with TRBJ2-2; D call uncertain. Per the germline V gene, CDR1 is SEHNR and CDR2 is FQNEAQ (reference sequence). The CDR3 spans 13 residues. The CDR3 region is CASSLLNTGELFF. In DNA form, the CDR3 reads TGCGCCAGCAGCTTGTTAAACACCGGGGAGCTGTTTTTT.

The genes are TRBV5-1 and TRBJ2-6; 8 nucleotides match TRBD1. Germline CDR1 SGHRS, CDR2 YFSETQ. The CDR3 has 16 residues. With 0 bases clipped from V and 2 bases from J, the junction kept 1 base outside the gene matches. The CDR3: CASSLARGPGANVLTF. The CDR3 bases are TGCGCCAGCAGCTTGGCCAGGGGGCCTGGGGCCAACGTCCTGACTTTC.

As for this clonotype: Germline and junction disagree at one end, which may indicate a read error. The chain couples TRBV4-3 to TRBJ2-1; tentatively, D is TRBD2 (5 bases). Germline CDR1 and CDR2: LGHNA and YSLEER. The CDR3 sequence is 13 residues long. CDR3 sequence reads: CASSEEGAYEQFF. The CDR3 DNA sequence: TGCGCCAGCAGCGAAGAGGGTGCGTATGAGCAGTTCTTC.

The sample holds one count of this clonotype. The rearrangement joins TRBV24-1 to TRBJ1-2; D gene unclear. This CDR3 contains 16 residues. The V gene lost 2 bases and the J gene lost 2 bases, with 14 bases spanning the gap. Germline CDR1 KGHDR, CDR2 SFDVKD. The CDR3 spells CATSDSASSGNYGYTF. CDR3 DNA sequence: TGTGCCACCAGTGATTCCGCCTCGTCGGGGAACTATGGCTACACCTTC.

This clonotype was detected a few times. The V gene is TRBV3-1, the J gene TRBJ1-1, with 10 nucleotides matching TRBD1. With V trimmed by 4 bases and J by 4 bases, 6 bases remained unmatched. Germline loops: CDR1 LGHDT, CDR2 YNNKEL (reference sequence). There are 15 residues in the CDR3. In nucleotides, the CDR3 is TGTGCCAGCAGCCCCACGGGACAGGGGCGCACTGAAGCTTTCTTT. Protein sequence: CASSPTGQGRTEAFF.

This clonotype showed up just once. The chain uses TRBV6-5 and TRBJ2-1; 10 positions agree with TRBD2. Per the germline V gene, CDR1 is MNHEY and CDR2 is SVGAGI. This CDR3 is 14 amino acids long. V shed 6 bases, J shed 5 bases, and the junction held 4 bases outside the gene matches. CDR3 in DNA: TGTGCCAGCAGGCTAGCGGGGGCGAACAATGAGCAGTTCTTC. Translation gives CASRLAGANNEQFF.